This record concerns one T cell receptor (beta chain) sequence. Enrolled through a virtual design, the participants were between about 18 and 89 years of age and came from approximately 25 US areas. This sample was taken from a study of blood T cell repertoires in COVID-19. Study as a whole: Recovered status applied to Cohort 3 donors who had two consecutive negative PCRs. It also applied to those with clearance or with symptom resolution. There were acute and convalescent COVID-19 samples, and they came from the United States, Italy and Spain. The analysed material was cDNA or gDNA that came from T cells, B-cell-depleted T cells, or PBMCs.

Libraries were prepared by immunoSEQ multiplex PCR; TCRdb keeps only in-frame clonotypes and omits some of them. The sample shows some 300,000 clones, around 89% of them seen only once. The ends were cut back, 4 bases at V and 6 bases at J, with 8 bases in the middle. Looked up from germline, CDR1 is SGDLS and CDR2 is YYNGEE. This CDR3 contains 13 residues. The chain recombines TRBV9 with TRBJ1-6; D call uncertain. The sequence came from a woman aged 55-70 years in a cohort exposed to, infected with or recovered from COVID-19 (not recorded which). Source material: PBMCs or T cells enriched from blood (not recorded which). CDR3 in amino acids: CASSPSINSPLHF. The DNA for the CDR3 is TGTGCCAGCAGCCCATCTATTAATTCACCCCTCCACTTT. The entire variable domain, with the rest obtained from reference TRBV9 and TRBJ1-6, is as follows: DSGVTQTPKHLITATGQRVTLRCSPRSGDLSVYWYQQSLDQGLQFLIQYYNGEERAKGNILERFSAQQFPDLHSELNLSSLELGDSALYFCASSPSINSPLHFGNGTRLTVT.